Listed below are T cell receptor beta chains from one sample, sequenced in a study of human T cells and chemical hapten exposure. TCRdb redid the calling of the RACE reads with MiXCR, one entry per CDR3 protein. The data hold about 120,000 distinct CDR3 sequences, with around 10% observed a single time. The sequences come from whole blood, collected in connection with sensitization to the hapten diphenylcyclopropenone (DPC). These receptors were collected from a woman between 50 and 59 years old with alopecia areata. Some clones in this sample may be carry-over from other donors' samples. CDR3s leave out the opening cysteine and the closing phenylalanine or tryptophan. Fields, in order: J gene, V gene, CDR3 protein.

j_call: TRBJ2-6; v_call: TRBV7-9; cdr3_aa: ASTQWQGDSGANVLT
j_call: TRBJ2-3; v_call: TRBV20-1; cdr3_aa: MGTSGSADTQY
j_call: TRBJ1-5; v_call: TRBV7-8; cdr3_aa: ASSLAQVFGANQPQH
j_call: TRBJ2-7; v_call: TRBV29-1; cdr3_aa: SGQGGEELAYEQY
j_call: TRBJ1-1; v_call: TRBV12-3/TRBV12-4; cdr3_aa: ASSLSGLPEAF
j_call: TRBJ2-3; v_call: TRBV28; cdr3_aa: ASSLQLGRTQY
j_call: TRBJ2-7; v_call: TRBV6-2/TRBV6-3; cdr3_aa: ASSYDGSYEQY
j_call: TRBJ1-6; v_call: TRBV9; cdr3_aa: ASSVEVDPTNSPLH
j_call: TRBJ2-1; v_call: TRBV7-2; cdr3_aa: ASRSGGRSSYNEQF
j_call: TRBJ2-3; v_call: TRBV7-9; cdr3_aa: ASKEGETDTQY